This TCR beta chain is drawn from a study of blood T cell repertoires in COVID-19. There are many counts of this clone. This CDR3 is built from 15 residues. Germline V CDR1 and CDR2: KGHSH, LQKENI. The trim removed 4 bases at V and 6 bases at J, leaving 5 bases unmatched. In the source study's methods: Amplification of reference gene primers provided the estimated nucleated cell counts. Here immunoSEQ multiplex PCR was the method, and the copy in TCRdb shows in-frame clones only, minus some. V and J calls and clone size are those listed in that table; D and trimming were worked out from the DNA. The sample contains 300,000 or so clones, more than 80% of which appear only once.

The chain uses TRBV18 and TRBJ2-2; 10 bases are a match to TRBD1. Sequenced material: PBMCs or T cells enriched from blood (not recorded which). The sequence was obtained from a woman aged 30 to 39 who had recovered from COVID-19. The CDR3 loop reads CASSLDRGLPGELFF. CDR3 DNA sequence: TGTGCCAGCTCACTCGACAGGGGGCTTCCCGGGGAGCTGTTTTTT.